This T cell receptor beta chain stems from a study of human T cells and chemical hapten exposure. Individual cDNA molecules in this library carried unique molecular identifiers. TCRdb recomputed calls from the RACE reads with MiXCR, one row per CDR3 protein. Seen here are approximately 60,000 distinct CDR3 sequences, 9.3% observed once, and the top ten hold about an eighth. Germline CDR1 SGHNT, CDR2 YENEEA. The CDR3 runs to 14 residues. The germline V and J ends were trimmed by 2 bases and 9 bases, with 11 bases remaining between them. The table lists this clonotype with many counts. The time point was: patch test 1, 2 weeks after DPC sensitization. Noted treatment: therapeutic diphenylcyclopropenone sensitization with weekly scalp DPC.

The sample was whole blood, taken in connection with sensitization to the hapten diphenylcyclopropenone (DPC). The chain employs TRBV11-3 and TRBJ1-6; D is ambiguous. This TCR came from a woman aged 40 to 49 with alopecia areata. Some clones in this sample may be carry-over from other donors' samples. The CDR3 spells CASSLTIAGSPLHF. The CDR3, as DNA: TGTGCCAGCAGCTTAACGATCGCGGGTTCACCCCTCCACTTT.